One and the same sample provided the 32 T cell receptor beta chains below, sequenced in a study of blood T cell repertoires in COVID-19. The method was immunoSEQ multiplex PCR; TCRdb's version includes in-frame clones alone and lacks a portion of them. The table lists about 210,000 clones, about four fifths of them singletons. Sequenced sample: peripheral blood. The receptors were sampled from a woman in her forties or fifties with active or convalescent COVID-19.

This clone was recorded only once. The CDR3 here is CASPPIGRTLQPQHF. CDR3 nucleotide sequence: TGTGCCAGCCCCCCCATCGGCAGGACACTTCAGCCCCAGCATTTT. This chain joins TRBV28 and TRBJ1-5; D might be TRBD1 (5 bases). Trimming shortened V by 8 bases and J by 6 bases, and 20 bases separated the two germline ends. Germline assignment: CDR1 MDHEN and CDR2 SYDVKM. This CDR3 spans 15 amino acids. Complete variable domain (other parts from reference TRBV28 and TRBJ1-5): DVKVTQSSRYLVKRTGEKVFLECVQDMDHENMFWYRQDPGLGLRLIYFSYDVKMKEKGDIPEGYSVSREKKERFSLILESASTNQTSMYLCASPPIGRTLQPQHFGDGTRLSIL.

The rearrangement links TRBV7-2 to TRBJ2-7, with TRBD2 identical over 8 bases. With V trimmed by 5 bases and J by 0 bases, 12 bases remained unmatched. CDR3 size: 17 residues. Germline values: CDR1 SGHTA, CDR2 FQGNSA. In DNA, the CDR3 is TGTGCCAGCAGCCCCTCCCGGACTAGCCCAAGCTCCTACGAGCAGTACTTC. Protein sequence: CASSPSRTSPSSYEQYF.

DNA for the CDR3: TGTGCCATCAGGCCCTCCCCGGGGGTAACCTACGAGCAGTACGTC. It yields the protein CAIRPSPGVTYEQYV. The V gene is TRBV10-3, the J gene TRBJ2-7; D may be TRBD2 (6 bases). This CDR3 is 15 amino acids long. CDR1 and CDR2 from the germline V gene are ENHRY and SYGVKD. Trimming shortened V by 6 bases and J by 2 bases, and 17 bases separated the two germline ends.

The rearrangement uses TRBV15 and TRBJ2-5; 9 bases are a match to TRBD2. The CDR3 is made up of 18 amino acids. The germline CDR1 and CDR2 sequences are LNHNV and YYDKDF (reference sequence). With 4 bases clipped from V and 5 bases from J, the junction kept 17 bases outside the gene matches. The DNA of the CDR3 is TGTGCCACCAGCACCATTCCCGGGGGGCTAGCGGGATACGAGACCCAGTACTTC. Its translation is CATSTIPGGLAGYETQYF.

The genes are TRBV19 and TRBJ1-6; D possibly corresponds to TRBD1 (6 bases). The CDR3 loop spans 15 amino acids. Germline V gene data show CDR1 as LNHDA and CDR2 as SQIVND (reference sequence). V shed 2 bases and J shed 7 bases, with 12 bases lying between them. CDR3 DNA sequence: TGTGCCAGTAGTATATCGCCAGGGGCGAATTCACCCCTCCACTTT. Its translation is CASSISPGANSPLHF.

The genes are TRBV27 and TRBJ2-5; 9 positions agree with TRBD2. The germline V gene has CDR1 MNHEY and CDR2 SMNVEV (reference sequence). V lost 8 bases and J lost 2; bases outside the gene matches: 15. This CDR3 is built from 17 residues. The CDR3 nucleotides are TGTGCCAGCGCCCCTCCAGCGGGAGGCCCGCGGCAAGAGACCCAGTACTTC. The encoded protein is CASAPPAGGPRQETQYF.

The chain has TRBV3-1 (or the pseudogene TRBV3-2) and TRBJ1-4; 7 nucleotides align to TRBD1. Germline lookup yields CDR1 LGHDT and CDR2 YNNKEL (reference sequence). This CDR3 has 14 residues. V gave up 5 bases and J gave up 5 bases; unmatched junction bases: 5. CDR3: CASSKAQGNEKLFF. DNA of the CDR3: TGTGCCAGCAGCAAAGCACAGGGGAATGAAAAACTGTTTTTT.

Here the CDR3 DNA reads TGTGCCAGCAGCCAGACAGGGTATCAGCCCCAGCATTTT. Translating gives CASSQTGYQPQHF. V usage is TRBV6-5 and J usage is TRBJ1-5; the match to TRBD1 covers 7 bases. V lost 6 bases to trimming and J lost 5 bases; unmatched junction nucleotides: 4. The CDR3 sequence is 13 residues long. From germline, CDR1 is MNHEY and CDR2 SVGAGI.

The J gene is TRBJ2-7, the V gene TRBV5-4; 8 bases are a match to TRBD1. There are 14 residues in the CDR3. Germline loops: CDR1 SGHNT, CDR2 YYREEE (reference sequence). J was trimmed by 6 bases and V by 0 bases; bases with no gene match: 5. The CDR3 region is CASSLGDRRGEQYF. The CDR3 bases are TGTGCCAGCAGCTTGGGGGACAGGAGAGGCGAGCAGTACTTC.

The chain couples TRBV28 to TRBJ1-2, with TRBD1 as a possible D gene (5 bases). The V gene's germline CDR1 is MDHEN and CDR2 SYDVKM. Trimming shortened V by 3 bases and J by 6 bases, and 20 bases separated the two germline ends. The CDR3 spans 16 residues. CDR3 nucleotides: TGTGCCAGCAGTTTGGAGCCCCGGGGGGGTGGGAATGGCTACACCTTC. This translates into CASSLEPRGGGNGYTF.

The V call is TRBV6-5, the J call TRBJ2-7; D may be TRBD2 (6 bases). The CDR3 covers 12 residues. From germline, CDR1 is MNHEY and CDR2 SVGAGI. The germline V and J ends were trimmed by 8 bases and 0 bases, with 8 bases remaining between them. The CDR3 loop is CASGGISYEQYF. Here the CDR3 DNA reads TGTGCCAGCGGCGGGATCTCCTACGAGCAGTACTTC.

This clone was seen once. V and J are TRBV27 and TRBJ1-4; TRBD1 matches at 8 bases. The V gene end was trimmed by 5 bases and the J gene end by 8 bases; junction bases not matched to a gene: 7. Germline V lookup: CDR1 MNHEY, CDR2 SMNVEV (reference sequence). The CDR3 covers 14 residues. CDR3 loop: CASSQQGGSEKLFF. The CDR3 DNA is TGTGCCAGCAGTCAACAGGGGGGCAGCGAAAAACTGTTTTTT.

J is TRBJ1-1 and V is TRBV24-1; D perhaps matches TRBD1 (5 bases). This CDR3 is built from 16 residues. Trimming stripped 12 bases from V and 4 bases from J, with 26 bases between. CDR1 is KGHDR, CDR2 SFDVKD, per germline. The CDR3 nucleotides are TGTGCCCCAAGGTATGAGTCGGGTTCCGGGGGCACTGAAGCTTTCTTT. Its translation is CAPRYESGSGGTEAFF.

This chain links TRBV4-2 with TRBJ1-5; the D gene is possibly TRBD1 (5 bases). Trimming removed 0 bases from V and 6 bases from J, with 6 bases in between. CDR1 is LGHNA and CDR2 is YNFKEQ in the germline V gene. This CDR3 has 13 residues. CDR3 in DNA: TGTGCCAGCAGCCAAGAAAGGGGTCAGCCCCAGCATTTT. Protein sequence: CASSQERGQPQHF.

The V call is TRBV11-1, the J call TRBJ2-5; 9 positions match TRBD2. CDR1 is SGHAT, CDR2 FQDESV, per germline (reference sequence). The CDR3 consists of 15 residues. V gave up 3 bases and J gave up 4 bases; unmatched junction bases: 6. The CDR3 region is CASSFTGTSTETQYF. CDR3 nucleotide sequence: TGTGCCAGCAGCTTCACCGGGACTAGCACAGAGACCCAGTACTTC.

The rearrangement links TRBV19 to TRBJ1-1, with 9 bases lining up with TRBD1. V gave up 5 bases and J gave up 3 bases; unmatched junction bases: 1. The CDR3 spans 13 residues. CDR1 LNHDA and CDR2 SQIVND come from the germline V gene (reference sequence). The DNA of the CDR3 is TGTGCCAGTAGTTACAGGGGGCACACTGAAGCTTTCTTT. This encodes CASSYRGHTEAFF.

This clone was recorded a few times. The same CDR3 arises from other DNA sequences in this sample as well. This chain connects TRBV5-6 to TRBJ1-1; D gene uncertain. CDR3 size: 12 residues. Germline assignment: CDR1 SGHDT and CDR2 YYEEEE. The ends were cut back, 3 bases at V and 5 bases at J, with 8 bases in the middle. The CDR3 bases are TGTGCCAGCAGCTCCCATCGGACTGAAGCTTTCTTT. It codes for CASSSHRTEAFF.

J is TRBJ2-2 and V is TRBV4-1; 8 bases align to TRBD2. Trimming removed 4 bases from V and 1 base from J; junction bases left unmatched: 17. Germline V gene lookup returns CDR1 MGHRA and CDR2 YSYEKL. This CDR3 has 20 amino acids. CDR3 region: CASSLQERAGGKLNTGELFF. The CDR3, as DNA: TGCGCCAGCAGCCTTCAAGAAAGGGCGGGGGGAAAGTTGAACACCGGGGAGCTGTTTTTT.

This chain connects TRBV12-3 or TRBV12-4 to TRBJ1-1; D remains ambiguous. V lost 7 bases and J 6 bases, leaving 12 bases between the germline ends. This CDR3 is built from 12 residues. In DNA, the CDR3 is TGTGCCAGCACCTTTTTCCCAGCTGAAGCTTTCTTT. Amino acids: CASTFFPAEAFF.

The CDR3 sequence: CASSLSPPGQVSYGYTF. As DNA, the CDR3 is TGCGCCAGCAGCTTGTCGCCCCCGGGACAGGTGAGCTATGGCTACACCTTC. The gene calls are TRBV5-1 and TRBJ1-2; 8 bases line up with TRBD1. The V gene end was trimmed by 1 base and the J gene end by 4 bases; junction bases not matched to a gene: 12. The CDR3 covers 17 residues. Germline loops: CDR1 SGHRS, CDR2 YFSETQ.

The J gene is TRBJ2-5, the V gene TRBV28, with D unresolved. The CDR3 sequence is 10 residues long. Trimming shortened V by 9 bases and J by 3 bases, and 5 bases separated the two germline ends. Germline CDR1 and CDR2: MDHEN and SYDVKM. CDR3 sequence reads: CARNKETQYF. CDR3 bases: TGTGCCAGGAACAAAGAGACCCAGTACTTC. Filled out from reference TRBV28 and TRBJ2-5, the complete variable domain reads DVKVTQSSRYLVKRTGEKVFLECVQDMDHENMFWYRQDPGLGLRLIYFSYDVKMKEKGDIPEGYSVSREKKERFSLILESASTNQTSMYLCARNKETQYFGPGTRLLVL.

This chain uses TRBV10-3 with TRBJ1-6, with D unclear. This CDR3 has 16 amino acids. Trimming shortened V by 6 bases and J by 4 bases, and 16 bases separated the two germline ends. Germline V gene sequence: CDR1 ENHRY, CDR2 SYGVKD. CDR3 amino acids: CAIRENGRDYNSPLHF. Here the CDR3 DNA reads TGTGCCATCAGAGAGAACGGGCGGGATTATAATTCACCCCTCCACTTT.

V is TRBV5-1 and J is TRBJ1-3, with TRBD1 matching 9 bases. Per the germline V gene, CDR1 is SGHRS and CDR2 is YFSETQ. The CDR3 covers 17 residues. V trimming: 7 bases; J trimming: 4 bases; junction bases outside the gene matches: 15. The DNA of the CDR3 is TGCGCCAGCTCGACAGGGGGGTCTCGTCAGGTGGGAAACACCATATATTTT. Amino acids: CASSTGGSRQVGNTIYF. Complete variable domain (other parts from reference TRBV5-1 and TRBJ1-3): KAGVTQTPRYLIKTRGQQVTLSCSPISGHRSVSWYQQTPGQGLQFLFEYFSETQRNKGNFPGRFSGRQFSNSRSEMNVSTLELGDSALYLCASSTGGSRQVGNTIYFGEGSWLTVV.

The genes are TRBV3-1 (or the pseudogene TRBV3-2) and TRBJ2-3; the match to TRBD1 covers 7 bases. Germline trimming cut 0 bases from V and 2 bases from J; bases unmatched to any gene: 2. Per the germline V gene, CDR1 is LGHDT and CDR2 is YNNKEL (reference sequence). The CDR3 consists of 15 residues. The CDR3 spells CASSQEGTVTDTQYF. CDR3 in DNA: TGTGCCAGCAGCCAAGAGGGGACAGTCACAGATACGCAGTATTTT.

The sample holds one count of this clone. In the same sample, other DNA sequences code for this CDR3. The CDR3 here is CASSRTDYGYTF. As DNA, the CDR3 is TGTGCCAGCAGCCGGACAGACTATGGCTACACCTTC. The chain is built from TRBV3-1 (or the pseudogene TRBV3-2) and TRBJ1-2, with D possibly being TRBD1 (6 bases). CDR1 and CDR2 from the germline V gene are LGHDT and YNNKEL (reference sequence). This CDR3 has 12 residues. V shed 4 bases and J shed 3 bases, with 6 bases lying between them.

The chain couples TRBV28 to TRBJ2-7; D may be TRBD2 (7 bases). The V gene lost 7 bases and the J gene lost 2 bases, with 18 bases spanning the gap. Germline V gene lookup returns CDR1 MDHEN and CDR2 SYDVKM. The CDR3 is made up of 15 amino acids. The CDR3 region is CASTEGGATTYEQYF. CDR3 DNA: TGTGCCAGCACCGAGGGGGGGGCGACAACCTACGAGCAGTACTTC.

This clone was detected only once. This sequence joins TRBV7-9 and TRBJ1-1; TRBD1 aligns across 8 bases. The CDR3 is 17 residues long. The trim removed 1 base at V and 3 bases at J, leaving 10 bases unmatched. The germline V gene has CDR1 SEHNR and CDR2 FQNEAQ (reference sequence). CDR3 sequence: CASSLDRTGTRDTEAFF. For the CDR3, the DNA is TGTGCCAGCAGCTTAGATCGGACAGGGACCAGGGACACTGAAGCTTTCTTT.

This clone was seen a few times. The genes are TRBV2 and TRBJ1-1; D is uncertain. Germline V gives CDR1 SNHLY, CDR2 FYNNEI. This CDR3 comprises 13 residues. The V end was cut by 4 bases, the J end by 4 bases, with 10 bases between. CDR3 protein: CASSVERATEAFF. The CDR3 DNA follows: TGTGCCAGCAGTGTTGAGAGGGCCACTGAAGCTTTCTTT.

This chain connects TRBV6-5 to TRBJ2-7, with D perhaps matching TRBD1 (5 bases). Germline CDR1 and CDR2: MNHEY and SVGAGI. The CDR3 totals 14 residues. V gave up 2 bases and J gave up 0 bases, with 8 bases separating them. The CDR3 region is CASSYGAVSYEQYF. Written as DNA, the CDR3 is TGTGCCAGCAGTTACGGGGCGGTCTCCTACGAGCAGTACTTC.

This clone showed up just once. V usage is TRBV18 and J usage is TRBJ1-6; possibly TRBD1 for D (5 bases). Germline V gene lookup returns CDR1 KGHSH and CDR2 LQKENI. Trimming stripped 3 bases from V and 6 bases from J, with 15 bases between. The CDR3 runs to 16 residues. The CDR3 coding sequence is TGTGCCAGCTCACCCGCCGGGGGGGTTGGTAATTCACCCCTCCACTTT. This gives the protein CASSPAGGVGNSPLHF.

The V call is TRBV5-1, the J call TRBJ1-3; the D is unclear. CDR3 size: 15 residues. The V end lost 0 bases, the J end lost 0 bases, and 7 bases lay between the germline ends. CDR1 is SGHRS, CDR2 YFSETQ, per germline. DNA for the CDR3: TGCGCCAGCAGCTTGGACCCGAGCTCTGGAAACACCATATATTTT. Its translation is CASSLDPSSGNTIYF.

The gene calls are TRBV6-6 and TRBJ2-7, with 8 bases that match TRBD1. The germline V gene has CDR1 MNHNY and CDR2 SVGAGI (reference sequence). This CDR3 spans 15 amino acids. V lost 0 bases to trimming and J lost 5 bases; unmatched junction nucleotides: 6. As DNA, the CDR3 is TGTGCCAGCAGTTACTCGGCAGGGGGCTTAAACGAGCAGTACGTC. This translates into CASSYSAGGLNEQYV.